Reported below is one T cell receptor (beta chain). The table lists this clonotype with many counts. It has no known antigen specificity. The record has no base qualities; no much larger clone is one base away. CDR1 and CDR2 were assigned from the germline V gene (reference sequence) as DFQATT and SNEGSKA. The CDR3, from cysteine to phenylalanine, totals 15 residues. Here the CDR3 DNA is all that survives: 45 bases in frame from base 1. V loses 3 bases of germline sequence and J loses 0 bases, and the interval between the two ends is 13 bases. This sample is part of a study of T cells in Graves' hyperthyroidism and ophthalmopathy (dated by TCRdb to between 2018 and 2021). Turning to the overall study: Peripheral blood samples were taken at the time of initial diagnosis, prior to any treatment. TCR Vbeta CDR3 sequencing of roughly 140 peripheral blood samples (over 40 ophthalmopathy, about 74 hyperthyroidism and approximately 17 progressor patients) is reported in the paper. After blood sampling, hyperthyroidism patients were treated with methimazole at a starting dose of 30 mg daily, and ophthalmopathy patients were treated with high-dose intravenous methylprednisolone. A discovery cohort of roughly 96 patients, 43 with Graves' ophthalmopathy and more than 55 with stable Graves' hyperthyroidism, was used to find distinguishing TCR V-J signatures. In about 6 Graves' hyperthyroidism patients, the study also compared T-cell repertoires from thyroid tissue with T-cell repertoires from blood. Prospective prediction of ophthalmopathy was tested in an independent validation cohort consisting of 18 hyperthyroidism patients and around 17 patients who later progressed to ophthalmopathy. For training and testing, the 100 or so patients in the discovery cohort were randomly divided in a 7:3 ratio.

Graves' hyperthyroidism was defined as stable when no progression to ophthalmopathy occurred over 18 months of follow-up. Hyperthyroidism patients were aged 18 to 65 years and newly diagnosed, with disease duration of less than 2 months. Patients with uncontrolled infections, other autoimmune diseases, pregnancy or lactation were excluded. Diagnoses were established on the basis of clinical symptoms, serum thyroxine and TRAb, thyroid ultrasound, and orbital computed tomography. PBMCs were separated from roughly 9.6 ml of fresh peripheral blood using Ficoll-Paque density gradient centrifugation. Total RNA was extracted with Trizol reagent, and quality was checked on an Agilent 2100 Bioanalyzer. Broader findings and caveats from the paper: In cross-validation, a model built on a 13 V-J signature told ophthalmopathy apart from stable hyperthyroidism with approximately 90% sensitivity and about 81% specificity, and in testing the same model reached 80%/75%. Blood samples also contained most of the expanded thyroid clonotypes (frequency above 0.001), which suggests that blood repertoires may reflect thyroid immune responses. Sample size was not statistically predetermined, and blinding of investigators to group allocation was not performed. During validation, the model predicted progression to ophthalmopathy a median of about 5.9 months ahead of onset, with approximately 71% sensitivity and 72% to 85% specificity.

TCR beta CDR3 regions were amplified from RNA transcripts. A first-round RT-PCR of the TCR CDR3 used the HTBI primer set with the Qiagen OneStep RT-PCR kit. A second multiplex PCR round built the libraries, followed by size selection and purification. The libraries were sequenced on an Illumina HiSeq2000 using paired-end 100 bp reads. The original methods were these. SOAPnuke was used to process the raw data, with reads discarded if the reads contained adapters or uncalled bases, had a mean Phred below 15, or lacked an exact constant-primer or identifier match. High-quality paired reads were merged with COPE v1.2.5, and unique nucleotide sequences were defined as clonotypes. Clonotypes were aligned to IMGT TRBV, TRBD and TRBJ reference segments using MiTCR v1.1. Only V-J combinations with frequency above 0.0001, covering about 99% of repertoires, were analysed. A TCS score was defined as the ratio between F50 (clonal expansion) and ExV (chaos), using BLOSUM62-based TCRdist between CDR3 peptides within each V-J. Welch's t-statistics and random forest reduced some 510 V-J features to roughly 13, which were used in a naive Bayes classifier (R e1071). TCRdb trimmed the raw reads at Q25, called clones with MiXCR and kept productive beta chains. Identical CDR3 proteins give one entry, which carries the most common genes and DNA. What appears here as the V and J calls and clone size reflects TCRdb's work, not the paper's. This sample has about 700,000 distinct CDR3 sequences in its table, and 14% of those were observed once. The ten largest clones add up to 10% of the sample.

The sequenced sample was blood. This clonotype originated in a woman between 18 and 29 years old with Graves' hyperthyroidism. In this chain, TRBV20-1 is recombined with TRBJ2-3, with a weak D call of TRBD2 (6 bases match). In nucleotides, the sequence is TGCAGTGCTAGCGATAGCGGTCCTAGCACAGATACGCAGTATTTT. Translated, it gives CSASDSGPSTDTQYF.